The rows below give T cell receptor beta chains drawn from one sample of a study of blood T cell repertoires in COVID-19. Only in-frame clones appear in the TCRdb table, and some are missing; sequencing was by immunoSEQ multiplex PCR. The sample lists 140,000 or so clones, 75% to 90% occurring once. Sample: peripheral blood. These receptors all stem from a man aged 50-59 years who had recovered from COVID-19. CDR3s include the opening cysteine and the closing phenylalanine or tryptophan. D genes are given only for firm matches. Size values are once, few and many counts, or a class for expanded clones, and some rows have none.

>TRBV19|.|TRBJ1-1|.
CASHALTLGRNTEAFF
TGTGCCAGTCACGCCCTTACTTTGGGCAGGAACACTGAAGCTTTCTTT
>TRBV9|TRBD2|TRBJ2-7|few
CASSNTWGGVEQYF
TGTGCCAGCAGCAACACGTGGGGGGGTGTCGAGCAGTACTTC
>TRBV5-1|.|TRBJ2-1|.
CASSLGQYNEQFF
TGCGCCAGCAGCTTGGGGCAATACAATGAGCAGTTCTTC
>TRBV3-1/TRBV3-2|TRBD1|TRBJ2-2|.
CASSQVRGRTGELFF
TGTGCCAGCAGCCAAGTCAGGGGGCGAACCGGGGAGCTGTTTTTT
>TRBV11-2|TRBD2|TRBJ2-5|.
CASSTPSGGDLETQYF
TGTGCCAGCAGCACCCCTAGCGGGGGAGACCTAGAGACCCAGTACTTC
>TRBV4-3|.|TRBJ1-1|.
CASSQEESLKNTEAFF
TGCGCCAGCAGCCAAGAGGAGTCCCTAAAGAACACTGAAGCTTTCTTT
>TRBV6-5|TRBD1|TRBJ1-2|few
CASRDGTAVRGYTF
TGTGCCAGCAGGGATGGGACAGCCGTGAGAGGCTACACCTTC
>TRBV4-3|TRBD2|TRBJ2-3|.
CASSQDGGSGAITDTQYF
TGCGCCAGCAGCCAAGACGGGGGTAGCGGGGCGATCACAGATACGCAGTATTTT
>TRBV5-1|TRBD2|TRBJ2-3|.
CASSLGGGADTQYF
TGCGCCAGCAGCTTGGGTGGGGGGGCAGATACGCAGTATTTT
>TRBV6-1|.|TRBJ1-1|.
CASSEVFGTEAFF
TGTGCCAGCAGTGAAGTTTTCGGCACTGAAGCTTTCTTT
>TRBV5-5|TRBD1|TRBJ2-7|.
CASSLRDSQYF
TGTGCCAGCAGCTTGCGGGACAGCCAGTACTTC
>TRBV9|TRBD2|TRBJ2-3|.
CASSVASGGFLDTQYF
TGTGCCAGCAGCGTAGCTAGCGGGGGGTTTTTAGATACGCAGTATTTT